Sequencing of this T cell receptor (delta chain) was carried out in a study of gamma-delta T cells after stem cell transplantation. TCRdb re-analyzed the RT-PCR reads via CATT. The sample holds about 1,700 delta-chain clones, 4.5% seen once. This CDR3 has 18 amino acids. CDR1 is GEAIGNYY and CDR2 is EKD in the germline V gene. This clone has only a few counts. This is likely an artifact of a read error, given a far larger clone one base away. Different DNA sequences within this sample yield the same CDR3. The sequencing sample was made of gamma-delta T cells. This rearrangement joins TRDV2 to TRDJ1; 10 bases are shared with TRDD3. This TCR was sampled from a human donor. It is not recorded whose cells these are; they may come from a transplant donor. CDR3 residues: CACDTLHRTGGSTDKLIF. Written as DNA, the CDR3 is TGTGCCTGTGACACCCTCCACCGTACTGGGGGATCCACCGATAAACTCATCTTC.